A selection of T cell receptor beta chains follows, all from one sample in a study of cytomegalovirus exposure and HLA in healthy donors. Here immunoSEQ multiplex PCR was the method, and the copy in TCRdb shows in-frame clones only, minus some. The sample lists under 150,000 clones, 85% to 90% occurring once. Specimen: PBMCs. These receptors were collected from a man aged 18 to 29 in good health and CMV-seropositive. CDR3s include the opening cysteine and the closing phenylalanine or tryptophan. The D gene is left open where the match is weak. The listing skips clone size in some rows; elsewhere it reads once, few, many or a size class.

TRBJ1-2,TRBV6-5,-,TRBD1,CASGIQGNFISGYTF,TGTGCCAGCGGCATACAGGGGAATTTTATTAGTGGCTACACCTTC
TRBJ2-2,TRBV27,-,-,CASSPGIKPTGELFF,TGTGCCAGCAGTCCGGGGATTAAGCCCACCGGGGAGCTGTTTTTT
TRBJ2-1,TRBV6-1,-,-,CASSDLGLYNEQFF,TGTGCCAGCAGTGACCTAGGCCTCTACAATGAGCAGTTCTTC
TRBJ1-5,TRBV27,-,-,CASSRQGGGGNQPQHF,TGTGCCAGCAGTCGTCAAGGGGGTGGGGGCAATCAGCCCCAGCATTTT
TRBJ2-5,TRBV7-6,-,-,CASSPLGRETQYF,TGTGCCAGCAGCCCTTTGGGGCGGGAGACCCAGTACTTC
TRBJ1-2,TRBV25-1,-,-,CASSGPMGHRDRAYGYTF,TGTGCCAGCAGTGGTCCCATGGGACATCGCGATCGGGCCTATGGCTACACCTTC
TRBJ2-1,TRBV6-1,-,-,CASTTGTFVNEQFF,TGTGCCAGCACCACAGGGACGTTCGTAAATGAGCAGTTCTTC
TRBJ1-2,TRBV29-1,-,-,CSVEPDGVYGYTF,TGCAGCGTTGAACCGGACGGGGTATATGGCTACACCTTC
TRBJ1-5,TRBV15,-,-,CATSREFPQGSNQPQHF,TGTGCCACCAGCAGAGAATTCCCGCAGGGTAGCAATCAGCCCCAGCATTTT
TRBJ2-6,TRBV27,-,TRBD1,CASSLPTGSGANVLTF,TGTGCCAGCAGTTTACCGACAGGGTCTGGGGCCAACGTCCTGACTTTC
TRBJ1-1,TRBV5-6,-,TRBD1,CASSRDRAGTEAFF,TGTGCCAGCAGCCGTGACAGGGCGGGCACTGAAGCTTTCTTT
TRBJ2-2,TRBV5-1,-,-,CASSLGSNPGTGELFF,TGCGCCAGCAGCCTGGGAAGTAACCCAGGTACCGGGGAGCTGTTTTTT
TRBJ1-1,TRBV4-2,-,-,CASSQDTHNTEAFF,TGTGCCAGCAGCCAAGATACTCATAACACTGAAGCTTTCTTT
TRBJ2-6,TRBV2,-,-,CASKRQADSGANVLTF,TGTGCCAGCAAGAGACAGGCGGACTCTGGGGCCAACGTCCTGACTTTC
TRBJ2-5,TRBV10-2,-,TRBD1,CASSEGGQGKETQYF,TGCGCCAGCAGTGAGGGGGGACAGGGCAAAGAGACCCAGTACTTC
TRBJ1-4,TRBV4-1,-,-,CASSQEGGGNEKLFF,TGCGCCAGCAGCCAAGAGGGGGGAGGGAATGAAAAACTGTTTTTT
TRBJ1-1,TRBV19,-,-,CASRISSGGSYTEAFF,TGTGCCAGTAGAATATCTTCGGGGGGCTCATACACTGAAGCTTTCTTT
TRBJ1-4,TRBV19,-,TRBD1,CASSATGTANEKLFF,TGTGCCAGTAGTGCCACCGGGACAGCTAATGAAAAACTGTTTTTT
TRBJ2-7,TRBV4-1,-,TRBD2,CASSQVVVGGRALYEQYF,TGCGCCAGCAGCCAAGTGGTTGTGGGAGGGAGGGCCCTCTACGAGCAGTACTTC
TRBJ2-2,TRBV5-4,-,TRBD1,CASSLGQGPTGELFF,TGTGCCAGCAGCCTCGGACAGGGGCCCACCGGGGAGCTGTTTTTT
TRBJ1-2,TRBV6-1,once,-,CASSSQTATYGYTF,TGTGCCAGCAGTTCCCAGACAGCGACATATGGCTACACCTTC
TRBJ2-1,TRBV7-6,once,-,CASSLADGRDREQFF,TGTGCCAGCAGCTTAGCGGACGGACGGGATCGGGAGCAGTTCTTC
TRBJ1-2,TRBV5-6,-,TRBD1,CASSYRGLTNYGYTF,TGTGCCAGCAGCTACAGGGGCCTAACTAACTATGGCTACACCTTC
TRBJ2-7,TRBV2,-,-,CASSDQGRASEQYF,TGTGCCAGCAGTGACCAGGGGCGGGCGAGCGAGCAGTACTTC
TRBJ1-5,TRBV7-2,-,TRBD1,CASSPGTVARGGNQPQHF,TGTGCCAGCAGCCCCGGGACAGTTGCCCGGGGTGGCAATCAGCCCCAGCATTTT
TRBJ2-1,TRBV29-1,-,TRBD2,CSVAAGYNEQFF,TGCAGCGTTGCAGCGGGGTACAATGAGCAGTTCTTC